The clone carrying this TCR beta chain came up once. Germline and junction disagree at one end, which may indicate a read error. The data belong to a study of CD8+CD57+ T cells in acquired aplastic anemia. Profiles of TCR beta VDJ and CDR3 were generated from a genomic DNA template. TCRdb used MiXCR to reprocess the reads, holding one entry per CDR3 protein. The sample has some 120,000 distinct CDR3 sequences; over 45% are singletons. The CDR3 is made up of 15 amino acids. From germline, CDR1 is SEHNR and CDR2 FQNEAQ (reference sequence). This receptor was obtained from a human donor in good health, serving as a control. The gene calls are TRBV7-9 and TRBJ1-5, with D maybe TRBD1 (5 bases). The sequencing input was sorted CD4+, CD8+, or CD8+CD57+ T cells (not recorded which) from PBMCs. As DNA, the CDR3 is TGTGCCAGCAGCTTGGGGGGAGGAACGAGTCAGTCCCAGCATTTT. Translating gives CASSLGGGTSQSQHF.